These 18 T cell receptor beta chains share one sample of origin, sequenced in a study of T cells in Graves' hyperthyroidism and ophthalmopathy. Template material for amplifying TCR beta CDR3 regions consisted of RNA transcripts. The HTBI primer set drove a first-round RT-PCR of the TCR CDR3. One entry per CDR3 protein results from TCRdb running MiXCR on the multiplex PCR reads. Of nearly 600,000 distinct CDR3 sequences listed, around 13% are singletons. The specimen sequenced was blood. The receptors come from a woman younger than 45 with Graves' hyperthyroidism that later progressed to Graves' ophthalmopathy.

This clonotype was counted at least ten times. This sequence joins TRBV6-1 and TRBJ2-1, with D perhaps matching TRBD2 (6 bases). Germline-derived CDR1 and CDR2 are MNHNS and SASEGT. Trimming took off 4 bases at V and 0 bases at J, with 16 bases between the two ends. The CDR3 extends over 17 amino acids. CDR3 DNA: TGTGCCAGCAGTGGGTTCGAGTATAGCGGCTCCTACAATGAGCAGTTCTTC. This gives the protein CASSGFEYSGSYNEQFF.

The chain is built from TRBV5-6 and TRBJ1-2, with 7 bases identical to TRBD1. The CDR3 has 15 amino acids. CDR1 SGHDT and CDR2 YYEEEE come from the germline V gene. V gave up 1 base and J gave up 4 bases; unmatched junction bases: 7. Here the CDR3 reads CASSLRDREAYGYTF. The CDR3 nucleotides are TGTGCCAGCAGCTTGAGAGACAGGGAGGCCTATGGCTACACCTTC. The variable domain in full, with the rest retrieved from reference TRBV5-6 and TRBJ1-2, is DAGVTQSPTHLIKTRGQQVTLRCSPKSGHDTVSWYQQALGQGPQFIFQYYEEEERQRGNFPDRFSGHQFPNYSSELNVNALLLGDSALYLCASSLRDREAYGYTFGSGTRLTVV.

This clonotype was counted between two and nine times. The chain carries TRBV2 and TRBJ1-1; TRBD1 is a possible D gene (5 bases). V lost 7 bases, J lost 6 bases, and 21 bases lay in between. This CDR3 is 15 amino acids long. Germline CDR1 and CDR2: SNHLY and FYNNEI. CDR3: CASTRDGGVIAEAFF. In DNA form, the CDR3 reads TGTGCCAGCACAAGGGACGGGGGAGTAATCGCTGAAGCTTTCTTT.

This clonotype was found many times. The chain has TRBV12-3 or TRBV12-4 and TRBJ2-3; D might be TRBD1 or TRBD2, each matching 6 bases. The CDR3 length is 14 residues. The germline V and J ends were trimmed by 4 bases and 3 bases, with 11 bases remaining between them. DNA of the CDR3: TGTGCCAGCAGTTCGGAGGGGGTAACAGATACGCAGTATTTT. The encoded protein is CASSSEGVTDTQYF.

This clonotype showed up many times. The CDR3 DNA reads as TGTGCCAGCAGCGTAGCTTCGGCTAGCGGGGGTCAAGAGACCCAGTACTTC. Protein sequence: CASSVASASGGQETQYF. The V and J genes are TRBV9 and TRBJ2-5, with 10 positions matching TRBD2. Germline CDR1 reads SGDLS; CDR2 reads YYNGEE. The CDR3 is 17 amino acids. J gave up 2 bases and V 0 bases, and 7 bases lay outside the gene matches. The full variable domain, in which reference TRBV9 and TRBJ2-5 provide the parts outside the CDR3, is DSGVTQTPKHLITATGQRVTLRCSPRSGDLSVYWYQQSLDQGLQFLIQYYNGEERAKGNILERFSAQQFPDLHSELNLSSLELGDSALYFCASSVASASGGQETQYFGPGTRLLVL.

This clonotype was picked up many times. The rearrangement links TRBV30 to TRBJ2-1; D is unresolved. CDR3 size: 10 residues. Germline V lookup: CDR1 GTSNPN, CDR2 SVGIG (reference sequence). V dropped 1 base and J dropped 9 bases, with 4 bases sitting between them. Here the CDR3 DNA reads TGTGCCTGGAGTGGAGCTGAGCAGTTCTTC. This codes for CAWSGAEQFF.

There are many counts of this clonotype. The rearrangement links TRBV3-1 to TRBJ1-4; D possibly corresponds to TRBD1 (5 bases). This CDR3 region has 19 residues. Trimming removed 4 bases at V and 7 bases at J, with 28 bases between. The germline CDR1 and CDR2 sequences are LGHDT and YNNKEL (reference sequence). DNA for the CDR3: TGTGCCAGCAGCCCAGGGCCTGACCTGGCAAAAGGAGATTTTGAAAAACTGTTTTTT. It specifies CASSPGPDLAKGDFEKLFF.

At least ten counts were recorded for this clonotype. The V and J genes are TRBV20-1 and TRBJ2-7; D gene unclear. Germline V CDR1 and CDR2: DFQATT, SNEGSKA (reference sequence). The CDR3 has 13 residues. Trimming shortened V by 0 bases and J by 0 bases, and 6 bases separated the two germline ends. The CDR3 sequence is CSARDTASYEQYF. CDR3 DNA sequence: TGCAGTGCTAGAGATACAGCCTCCTACGAGCAGTACTTC.

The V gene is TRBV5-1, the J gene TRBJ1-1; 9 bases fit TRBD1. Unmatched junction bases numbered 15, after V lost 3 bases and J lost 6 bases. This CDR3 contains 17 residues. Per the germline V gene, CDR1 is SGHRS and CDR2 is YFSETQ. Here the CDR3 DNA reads TGCGCCAGCAGCTCTCACCGGACAGGGGAAGATGGCGCTGAAGCTTTCTTT. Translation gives CASSSHRTGEDGAEAFF. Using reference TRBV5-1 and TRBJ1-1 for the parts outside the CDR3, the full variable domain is KAGVTQTPRYLIKTRGQQVTLSCSPISGHRSVSWYQQTPGQGLQFLFEYFSETQRNKGNFPGRFSGRQFSNSRSEMNVSTLELGDSALYLCASSSHRTGEDGAEAFFGQGTRLTVV.

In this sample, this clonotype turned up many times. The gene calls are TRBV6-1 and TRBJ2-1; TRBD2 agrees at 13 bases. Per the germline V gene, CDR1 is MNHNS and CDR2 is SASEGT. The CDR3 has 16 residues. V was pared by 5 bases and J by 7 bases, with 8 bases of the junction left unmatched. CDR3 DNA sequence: TGTGCCAGCAGTTGGGGGACTAGCGGGATCAGGAATGAGCAGTTCTTC. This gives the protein CASSWGTSGIRNEQFF.

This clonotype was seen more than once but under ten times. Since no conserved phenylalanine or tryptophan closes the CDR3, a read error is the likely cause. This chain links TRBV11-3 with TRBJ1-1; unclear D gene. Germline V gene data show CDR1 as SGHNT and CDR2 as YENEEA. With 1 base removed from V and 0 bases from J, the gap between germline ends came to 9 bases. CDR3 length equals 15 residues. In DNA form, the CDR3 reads TGTGCCAGCAGCTTAGGCATACTTATGAACACTGAAGCTTTCGTT. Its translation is CASSLGILMNTEAFV.

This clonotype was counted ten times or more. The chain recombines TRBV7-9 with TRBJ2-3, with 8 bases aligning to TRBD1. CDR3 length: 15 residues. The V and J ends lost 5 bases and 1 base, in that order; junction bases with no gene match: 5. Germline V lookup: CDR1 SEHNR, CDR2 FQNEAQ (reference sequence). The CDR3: CASSPQGARTDTQYF. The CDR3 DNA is TGTGCCAGCAGCCCGCAGGGGGCCCGCACAGATACGCAGTATTTT.

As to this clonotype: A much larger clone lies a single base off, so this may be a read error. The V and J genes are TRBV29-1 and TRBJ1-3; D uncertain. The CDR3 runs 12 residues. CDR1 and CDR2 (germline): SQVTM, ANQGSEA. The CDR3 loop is CSGGSSGNNIYF. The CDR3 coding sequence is TGCAGCGGCGGAAGCTCTGGAAACAACATATATTTT.

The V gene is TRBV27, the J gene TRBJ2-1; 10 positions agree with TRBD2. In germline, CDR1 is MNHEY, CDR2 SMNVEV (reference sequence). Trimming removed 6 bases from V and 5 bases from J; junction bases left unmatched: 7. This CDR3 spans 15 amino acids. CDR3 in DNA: TGTGCCAGCAGCCCCAGCGGGGGGGAAAACAATGAGCAGTTCTTC. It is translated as CASSPSGGENNEQFF.

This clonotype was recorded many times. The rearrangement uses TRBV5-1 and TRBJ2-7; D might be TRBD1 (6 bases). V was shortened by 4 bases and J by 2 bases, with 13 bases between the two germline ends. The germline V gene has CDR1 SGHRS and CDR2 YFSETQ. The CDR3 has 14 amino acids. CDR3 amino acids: CASSTMTGPYEQYF. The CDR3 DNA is TGCGCCAGCAGCACCATGACAGGACCCTACGAGCAGTACTTC.

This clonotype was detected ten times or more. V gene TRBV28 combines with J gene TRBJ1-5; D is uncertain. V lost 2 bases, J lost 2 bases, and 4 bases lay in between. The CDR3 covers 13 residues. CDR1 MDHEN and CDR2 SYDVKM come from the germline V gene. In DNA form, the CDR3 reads TGTGCCAGCAGTTTAATGGGCAATCAGCCCCAGCATTTT. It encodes CASSLMGNQPQHF. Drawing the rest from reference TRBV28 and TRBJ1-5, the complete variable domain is DVKVTQSSRYLVKRTGEKVFLECVQDMDHENMFWYRQDPGLGLRLIYFSYDVKMKEKGDIPEGYSVSREKKERFSLILESASTNQTSMYLCASSLMGNQPQHFGDGTRLSIL.

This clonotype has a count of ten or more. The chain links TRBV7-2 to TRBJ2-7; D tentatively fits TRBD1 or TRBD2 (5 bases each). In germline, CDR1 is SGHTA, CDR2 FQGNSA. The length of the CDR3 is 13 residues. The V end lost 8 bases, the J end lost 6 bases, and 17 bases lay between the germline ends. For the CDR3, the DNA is TGTGCCAGCGCCTCGTGGGACCGACTCGAGCAGTACTTC. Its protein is CASASWDRLEQYF.

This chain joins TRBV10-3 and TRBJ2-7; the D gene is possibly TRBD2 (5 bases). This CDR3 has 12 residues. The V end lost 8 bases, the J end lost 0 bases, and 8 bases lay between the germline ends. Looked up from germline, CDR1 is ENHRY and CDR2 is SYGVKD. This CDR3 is CAIASGSYEQYF. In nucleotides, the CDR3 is TGTGCCATCGCAAGCGGCTCCTACGAGCAGTACTTC.